One sample yielded the 10 T cell receptor beta chains listed below, sequenced in a study of vaccination effects on CD4 cells after COVID-19. These TCRs' antigens remain unknown. Using viral peptide pools, the ViraFEST assay grew out antigen-specific CD4+ T cells prior to sequencing. With more than 9 days of culture completed, CD4+ T cells were isolated. A PCR test confirmed that the person had SARS-CoV-2 infection between March and December 2020. Generated by immunoSEQ multiplex PCR, the TCRdb table keeps only in-frame clones and is missing some. This table holds 40,000 to 50,000 clones, roughly two thirds found once. The specimen comprised CD4+ T cells from PBMCs cultured with a peptide pool, sampled before COVID-19 vaccination. These receptors all come from a human donor who had a prior SARS-CoV-2 infection.

The table lists this clone with a few counts. DNA of the CDR3: TGTGCCAGCAGGGGGTCTAGGGACAGGGTATCGGGGCAGTACTTC. Translating it yields CASRGSRDRVSGQYF. The chain employs TRBV6-5 and TRBJ2-7; 9 nucleotides agree with TRBD1. V lost 6 bases and J lost 9; bases outside the gene matches: 15. CDR1 and CDR2 (germline): MNHEY, SVGAGI. CDR3 length: 15 residues.

The gene calls are TRBV27 and TRBJ2-3; 9 bases line up with TRBD2. The CDR3 spans 18 residues. Germline CDR1 MNHEY, CDR2 SMNVEV (reference sequence). Losses at the gene ends were 3 bases for V and 2 bases for J; bases not matched to a gene: 12. The DNA of the CDR3 is TGTGCCAGCAGTTTCGGTAGCGGGAGATTGGTCGACACAGATACGCAGTATTTT. Its translation: CASSFGSGRLVDTDTQYF.

This rearrangement joins TRBV10-3 to TRBJ2-2; D is perhaps TRBD1 (6 bases). Germline V gives CDR1 ENHRY, CDR2 SYGVKD. The V and J ends lost 5 bases and 5 bases respectively, with 15 bases between them. The CDR3 loop spans 15 amino acids. The CDR3 DNA sequence: TGTGCCATCAGTCCCGGGACACTTAGTACCGGGGAGCTGTTTTTT. Translating gives CAISPGTLSTGELFF.

The chain recombines TRBV9 with TRBJ2-7, with TRBD1 as a possible D gene (6 bases). V lost 2 bases to trimming and J lost 3 bases, with 12 bases between them. Germline V lookup: CDR1 SGDLS, CDR2 YYNGEE. The CDR3 is 14 amino acids. DNA for the CDR3: TGTGCCAGCAGCGTCAGTACAGGGAGCTACGAGCAGTACTTC. Amino acid sequence: CASSVSTGSYEQYF.

This clone was counted once. V usage is TRBV19 and J usage is TRBJ1-6, with a possible D match to TRBD1 (6 bases). The germline CDR1 and CDR2 sequences are LNHDA and SQIVND (reference sequence). The CDR3 sequence is 15 residues long. The ends were cut back, 2 bases at V and 9 bases at J, with 14 bases in the middle. CDR3 sequence reads: CASSILTGSGSPLHF. The CDR3 bases are TGTGCCAGTAGTATACTCACAGGGTCCGGTTCACCCCTCCACTTT.

DNA of the CDR3: TGTGCCAGCAGTCACAGGGCAGACTATGGCTACACCTTC. It encodes CASSHRADYGYTF. The gene calls are TRBV6-5 and TRBJ1-2, with D maybe TRBD1 (6 bases). The CDR3 runs 13 residues. CDR1 is MNHEY and CDR2 is SVGAGI in the germline V gene. Trimming shortened V by 5 bases and J by 3 bases, and 10 bases separated the two germline ends.

The chain uses TRBV3-1 (or the pseudogene TRBV3-2) and TRBJ2-7; D gene ambiguous. Per germline, CDR1 LGHDT and CDR2 YNNKEL (reference sequence). The CDR3 is 12 residues long. V was trimmed by 1 base and J by 12 bases, leaving 13 bases between them. The CDR3 here is CASSQAGHRLYF. The CDR3 coding sequence is TGTGCCAGCAGCCAAGCGGGCCATCGTCTGTACTTC.

V and J are TRBV18 and TRBJ2-7; TRBD1 matches at 7 bases. Unmatched junction bases numbered 5, after V lost 3 bases and J lost 3 bases. Germline V lookup: CDR1 KGHSH, CDR2 LQKENI. The CDR3 totals 14 residues. CDR3 sequence: CASSPTGQHYEQYF. In nucleotides, the CDR3 is TGTGCCAGCTCACCCACGGGACAGCACTACGAGCAGTACTTC.

The V and J genes are TRBV5-1 and TRBJ1-2; no clear D gene. The CDR3 loop spans 20 amino acids. CDR1 is SGHRS and CDR2 is YFSETQ in the germline V gene. Deletions cut 0 bases from V and 2 bases from J, with 26 bases between. The CDR3 is CASSLVSGSLRKNRNYGYTF. The CDR3 nucleotides are TGCGCCAGCAGCTTGGTGTCGGGTTCCCTAAGGAAAAACCGAAACTATGGCTACACCTTC.

The CDR3 protein is CASSSSTSAMETQYF. The CDR3 nucleotides are TGTGCCAGCAGCTCGAGTACTAGCGCTATGGAGACCCAGTACTTC. The J gene is TRBJ2-5, the V gene TRBV7-6; 7 nucleotides match TRBD2. The J segment lost 5 bases and the V segment lost 4 bases, leaving 10 bases of the junction unmatched. CDR3 length: 15 amino acids. Germline loops: CDR1 SGHVS, CDR2 FNYEAQ.